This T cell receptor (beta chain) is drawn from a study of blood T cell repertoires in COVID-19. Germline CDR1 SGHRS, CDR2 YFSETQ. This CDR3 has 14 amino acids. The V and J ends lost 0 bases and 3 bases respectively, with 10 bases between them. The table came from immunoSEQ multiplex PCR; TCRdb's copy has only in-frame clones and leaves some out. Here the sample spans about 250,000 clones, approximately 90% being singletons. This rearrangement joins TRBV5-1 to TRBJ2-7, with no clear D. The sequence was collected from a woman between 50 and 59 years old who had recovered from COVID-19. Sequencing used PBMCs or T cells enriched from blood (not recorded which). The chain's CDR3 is CASSLGQANYEQYF. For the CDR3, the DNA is TGCGCCAGCAGCTTGGGGCAGGCGAACTACGAGCAGTACTTC.